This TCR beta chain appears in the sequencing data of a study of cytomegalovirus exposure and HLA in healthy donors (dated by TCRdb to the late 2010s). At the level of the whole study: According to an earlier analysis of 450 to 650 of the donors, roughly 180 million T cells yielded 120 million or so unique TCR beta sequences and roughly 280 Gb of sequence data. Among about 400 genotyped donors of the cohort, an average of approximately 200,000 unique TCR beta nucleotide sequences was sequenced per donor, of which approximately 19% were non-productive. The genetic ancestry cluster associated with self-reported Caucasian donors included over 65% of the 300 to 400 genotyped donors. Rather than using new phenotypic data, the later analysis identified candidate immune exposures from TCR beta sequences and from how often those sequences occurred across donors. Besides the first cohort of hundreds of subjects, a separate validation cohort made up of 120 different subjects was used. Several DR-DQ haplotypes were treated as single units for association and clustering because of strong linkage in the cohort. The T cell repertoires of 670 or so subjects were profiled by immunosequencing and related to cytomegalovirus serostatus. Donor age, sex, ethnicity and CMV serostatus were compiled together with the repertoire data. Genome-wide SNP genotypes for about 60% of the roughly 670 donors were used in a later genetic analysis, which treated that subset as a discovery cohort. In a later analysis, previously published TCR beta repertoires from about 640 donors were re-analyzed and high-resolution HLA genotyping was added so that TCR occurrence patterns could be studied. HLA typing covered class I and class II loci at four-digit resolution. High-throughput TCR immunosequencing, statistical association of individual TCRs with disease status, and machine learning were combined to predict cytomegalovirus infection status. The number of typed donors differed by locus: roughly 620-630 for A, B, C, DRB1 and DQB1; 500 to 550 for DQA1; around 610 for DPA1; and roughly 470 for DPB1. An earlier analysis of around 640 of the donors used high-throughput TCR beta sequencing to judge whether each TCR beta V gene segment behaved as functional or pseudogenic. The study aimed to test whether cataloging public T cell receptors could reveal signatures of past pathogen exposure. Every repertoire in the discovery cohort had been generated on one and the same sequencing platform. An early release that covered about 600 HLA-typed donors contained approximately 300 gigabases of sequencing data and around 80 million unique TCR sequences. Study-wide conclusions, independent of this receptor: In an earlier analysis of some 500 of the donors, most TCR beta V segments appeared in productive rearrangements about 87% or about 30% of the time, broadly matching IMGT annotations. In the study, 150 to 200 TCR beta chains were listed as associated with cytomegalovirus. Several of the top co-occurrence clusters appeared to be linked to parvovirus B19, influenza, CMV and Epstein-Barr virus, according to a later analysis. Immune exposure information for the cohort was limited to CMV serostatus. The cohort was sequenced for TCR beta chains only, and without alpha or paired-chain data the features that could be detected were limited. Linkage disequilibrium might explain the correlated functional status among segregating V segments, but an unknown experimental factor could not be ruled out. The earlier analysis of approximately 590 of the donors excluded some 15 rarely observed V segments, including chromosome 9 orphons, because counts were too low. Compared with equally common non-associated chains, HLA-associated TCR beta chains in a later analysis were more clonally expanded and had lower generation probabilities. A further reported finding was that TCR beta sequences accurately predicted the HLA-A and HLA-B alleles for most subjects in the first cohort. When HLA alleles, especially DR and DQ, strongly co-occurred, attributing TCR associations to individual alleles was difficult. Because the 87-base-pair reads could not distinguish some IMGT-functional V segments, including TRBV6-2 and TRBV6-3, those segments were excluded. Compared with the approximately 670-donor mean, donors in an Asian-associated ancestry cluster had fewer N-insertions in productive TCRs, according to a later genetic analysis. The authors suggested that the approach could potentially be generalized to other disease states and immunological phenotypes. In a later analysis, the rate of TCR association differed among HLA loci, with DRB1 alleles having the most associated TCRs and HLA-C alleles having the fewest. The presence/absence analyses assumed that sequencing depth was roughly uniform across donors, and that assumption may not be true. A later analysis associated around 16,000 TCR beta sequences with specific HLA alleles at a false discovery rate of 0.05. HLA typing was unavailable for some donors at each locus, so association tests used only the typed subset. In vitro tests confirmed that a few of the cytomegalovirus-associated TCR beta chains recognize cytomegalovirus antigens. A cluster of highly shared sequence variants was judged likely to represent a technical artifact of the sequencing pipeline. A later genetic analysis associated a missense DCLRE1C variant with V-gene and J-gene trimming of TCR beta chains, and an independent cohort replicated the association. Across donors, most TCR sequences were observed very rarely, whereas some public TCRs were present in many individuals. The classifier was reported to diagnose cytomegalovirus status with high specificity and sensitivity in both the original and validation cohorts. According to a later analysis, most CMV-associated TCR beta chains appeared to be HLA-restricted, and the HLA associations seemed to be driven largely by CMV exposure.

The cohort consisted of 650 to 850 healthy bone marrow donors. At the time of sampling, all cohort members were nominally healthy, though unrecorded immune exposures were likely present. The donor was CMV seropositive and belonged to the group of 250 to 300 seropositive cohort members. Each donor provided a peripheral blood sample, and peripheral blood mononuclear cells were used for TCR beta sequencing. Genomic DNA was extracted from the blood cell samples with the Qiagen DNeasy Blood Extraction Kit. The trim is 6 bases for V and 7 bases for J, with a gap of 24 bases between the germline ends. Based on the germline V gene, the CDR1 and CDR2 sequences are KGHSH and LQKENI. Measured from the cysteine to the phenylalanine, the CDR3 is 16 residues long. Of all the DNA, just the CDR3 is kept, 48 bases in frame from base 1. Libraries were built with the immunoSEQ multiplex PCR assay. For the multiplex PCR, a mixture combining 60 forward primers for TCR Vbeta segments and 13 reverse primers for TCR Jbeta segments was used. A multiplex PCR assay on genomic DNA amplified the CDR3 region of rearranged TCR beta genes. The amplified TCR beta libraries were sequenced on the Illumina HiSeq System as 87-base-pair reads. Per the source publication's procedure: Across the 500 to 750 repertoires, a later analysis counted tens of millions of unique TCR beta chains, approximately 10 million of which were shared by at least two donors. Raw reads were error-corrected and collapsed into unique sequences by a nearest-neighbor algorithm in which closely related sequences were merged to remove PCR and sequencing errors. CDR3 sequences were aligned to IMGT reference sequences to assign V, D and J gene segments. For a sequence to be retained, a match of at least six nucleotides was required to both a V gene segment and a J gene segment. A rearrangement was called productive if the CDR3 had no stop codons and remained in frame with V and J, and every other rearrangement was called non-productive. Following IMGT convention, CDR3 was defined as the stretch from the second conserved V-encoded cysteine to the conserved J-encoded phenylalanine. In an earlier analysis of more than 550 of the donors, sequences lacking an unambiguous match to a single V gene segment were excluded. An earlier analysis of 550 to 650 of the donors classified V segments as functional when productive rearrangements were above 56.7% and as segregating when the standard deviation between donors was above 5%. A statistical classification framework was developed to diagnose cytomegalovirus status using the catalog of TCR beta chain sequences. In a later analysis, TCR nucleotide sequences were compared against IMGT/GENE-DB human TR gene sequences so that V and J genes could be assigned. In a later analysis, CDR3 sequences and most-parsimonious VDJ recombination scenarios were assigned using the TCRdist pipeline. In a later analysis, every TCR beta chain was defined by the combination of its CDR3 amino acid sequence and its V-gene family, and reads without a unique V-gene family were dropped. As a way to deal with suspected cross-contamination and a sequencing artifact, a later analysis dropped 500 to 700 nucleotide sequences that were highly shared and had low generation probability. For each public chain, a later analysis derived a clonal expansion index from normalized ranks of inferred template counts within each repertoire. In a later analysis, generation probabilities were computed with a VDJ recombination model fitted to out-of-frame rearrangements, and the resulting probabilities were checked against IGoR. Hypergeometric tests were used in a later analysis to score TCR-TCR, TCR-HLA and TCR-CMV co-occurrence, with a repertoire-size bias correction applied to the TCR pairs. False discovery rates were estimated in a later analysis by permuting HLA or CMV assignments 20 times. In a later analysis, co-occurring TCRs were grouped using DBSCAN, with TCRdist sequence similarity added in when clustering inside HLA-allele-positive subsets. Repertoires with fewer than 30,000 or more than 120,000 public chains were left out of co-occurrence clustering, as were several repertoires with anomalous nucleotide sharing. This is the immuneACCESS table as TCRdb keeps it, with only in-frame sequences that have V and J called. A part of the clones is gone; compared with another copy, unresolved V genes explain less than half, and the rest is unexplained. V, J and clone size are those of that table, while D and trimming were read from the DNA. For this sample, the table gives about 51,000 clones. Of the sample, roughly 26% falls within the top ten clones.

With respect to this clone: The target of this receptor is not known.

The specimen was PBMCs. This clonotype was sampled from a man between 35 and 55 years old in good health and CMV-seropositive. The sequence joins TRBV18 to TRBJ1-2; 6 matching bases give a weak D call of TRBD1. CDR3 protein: CASSREVIGQSVGYTF. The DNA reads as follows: TGTGCCAGCTCGCGAGAAGTCATAGGACAGAGTGTTGGCTACACCTTC.